This TCR beta chain was found in a study of CD8 T cells in ankylosing spondylitis. In its sample, this clonotype was seen a few times. Antigen specificity is unknown. Overall study results and limits: For ankylosing spondylitis blood, a TCR beta motif of 7 or 8 highly homologous variants appeared characteristic.

The CDR3 runs to 16 residues. Trimming shortened V by 8 bases and J by 5 bases, and 21 bases separated the two germline ends. TCRdb re-derived calls from the 5' RACE reads in MiXCR, one entry per CDR3 protein. The sample includes approximately 240,000 distinct CDR3 sequences, roughly 10% of them seen just once. The specimen sequenced was blood, either unsorted or a sorted T cell fraction (not recorded which). This sequence joins TRBV12-3 or TRBV12-4 and TRBJ2-2; D is unclear. This TCR was recovered from a male donor with ankylosing spondylitis or in good health (not recorded which). The CDR3 DNA reads as TGTGCCAGCGGATTCTCGCCGGGCCTAAGGACCGGGGAGCTGTTTTTT. This gives the protein CASGFSPGLRTGELFF.